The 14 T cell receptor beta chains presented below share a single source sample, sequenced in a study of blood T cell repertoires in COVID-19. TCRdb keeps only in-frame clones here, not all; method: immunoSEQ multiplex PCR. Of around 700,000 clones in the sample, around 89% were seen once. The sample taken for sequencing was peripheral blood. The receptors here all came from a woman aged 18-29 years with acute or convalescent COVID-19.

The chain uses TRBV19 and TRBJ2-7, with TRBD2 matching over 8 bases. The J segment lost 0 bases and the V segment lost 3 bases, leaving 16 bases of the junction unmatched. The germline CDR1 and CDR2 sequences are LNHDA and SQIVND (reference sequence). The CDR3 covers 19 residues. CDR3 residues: CASSMRGVLRGLSSYEQYF. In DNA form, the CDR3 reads TGTGCCAGTAGTATGCGGGGGGTCCTCAGGGGCTTGAGCTCCTACGAGCAGTACTTC.

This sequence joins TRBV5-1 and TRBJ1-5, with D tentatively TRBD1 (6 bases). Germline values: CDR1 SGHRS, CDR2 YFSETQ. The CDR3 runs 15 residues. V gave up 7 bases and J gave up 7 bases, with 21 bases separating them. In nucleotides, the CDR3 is TGCGCCAGCTCCCCCCGTGGACAGTCGGGACAGCCCCAGCATTTT. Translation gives CASSPRGQSGQPQHF.

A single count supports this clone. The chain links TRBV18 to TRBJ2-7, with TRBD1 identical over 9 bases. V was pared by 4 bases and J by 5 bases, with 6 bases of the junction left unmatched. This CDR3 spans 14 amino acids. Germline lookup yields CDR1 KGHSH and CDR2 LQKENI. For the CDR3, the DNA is TGTGCCAGCTCACTAGGGACAGGGCTCCACGAGCAGTACTTC. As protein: CASSLGTGLHEQYF. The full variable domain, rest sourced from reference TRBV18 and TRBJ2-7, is NAGVMQNPRHLVRRRGQEARLRCSPMKGHSHVYWYRQLPEEGLKFMVYLQKENIIDESGMPKERFSAEFPKEGPSILRIQQVVRGDSAAYFCASSLGTGLHEQYFGPGTRLTVT.

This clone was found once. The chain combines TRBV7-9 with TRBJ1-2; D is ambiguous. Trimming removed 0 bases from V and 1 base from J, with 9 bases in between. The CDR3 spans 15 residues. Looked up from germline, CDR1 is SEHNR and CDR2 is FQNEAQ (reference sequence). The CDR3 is CASSLALGGNYGYTF. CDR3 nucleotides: TGTGCCAGCAGCTTAGCCCTAGGCGGTAACTATGGCTACACCTTC.

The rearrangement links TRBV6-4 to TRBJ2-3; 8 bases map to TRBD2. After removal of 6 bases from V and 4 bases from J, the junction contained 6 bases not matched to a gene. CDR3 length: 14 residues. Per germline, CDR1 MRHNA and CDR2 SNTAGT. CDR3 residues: CASSKAGAADTQYF. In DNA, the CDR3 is TGTGCCAGCAGCAAAGCGGGGGCTGCAGATACGCAGTATTTT.

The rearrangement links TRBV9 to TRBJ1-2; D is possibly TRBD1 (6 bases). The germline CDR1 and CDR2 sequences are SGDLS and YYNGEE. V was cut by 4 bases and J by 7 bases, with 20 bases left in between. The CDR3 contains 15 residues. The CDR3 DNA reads TGTGCCAGCAGCCTAAGCACGGATACAGGGTTTGGCTACACCTTC. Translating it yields CASSLSTDTGFGYTF.

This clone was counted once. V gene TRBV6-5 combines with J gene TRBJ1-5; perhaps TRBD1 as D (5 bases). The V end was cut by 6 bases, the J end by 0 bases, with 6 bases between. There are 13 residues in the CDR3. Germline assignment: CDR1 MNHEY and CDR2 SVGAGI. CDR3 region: CASSDSSNQPQHF. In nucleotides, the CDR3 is TGTGCCAGCAGCGACAGTAGCAATCAGCCCCAGCATTTT.

The CDR3 protein is CASSYKGLVYEQYF. CDR3 DNA: TGTGCCAGCAGTTACAAGGGACTAGTGTACGAGCAGTACTTC. This chain uses TRBV6-5 with TRBJ2-7; the match to TRBD2 covers 8 bases. Per germline, CDR1 MNHEY and CDR2 SVGAGI. The length of the CDR3 is 14 residues. Losses at the gene ends were 2 bases for V and 4 bases for J; bases not matched to a gene: 4.

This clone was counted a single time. The CDR3 DNA reads TGCAGCGTTGAAGGCCTGAGTCCAACTAATGAAAAACTGTTTTTT. Translation gives CSVEGLSPTNEKLFF. This rearrangement joins TRBV29-1 to TRBJ1-4, with D unresolved. Trimming left V 1 base short and J 0 bases short, with 9 bases between. Germline V CDR1 and CDR2: SQVTM, ANQGSEA. This CDR3 contains 15 residues.

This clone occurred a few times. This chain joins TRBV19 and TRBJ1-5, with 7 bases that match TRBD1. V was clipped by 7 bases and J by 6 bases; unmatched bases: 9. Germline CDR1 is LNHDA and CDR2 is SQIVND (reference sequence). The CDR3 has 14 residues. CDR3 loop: CASTLGGFVQPQHF. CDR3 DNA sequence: TGTGCCAGTACTCTAGGGGGCTTTGTTCAGCCCCAGCATTTT.

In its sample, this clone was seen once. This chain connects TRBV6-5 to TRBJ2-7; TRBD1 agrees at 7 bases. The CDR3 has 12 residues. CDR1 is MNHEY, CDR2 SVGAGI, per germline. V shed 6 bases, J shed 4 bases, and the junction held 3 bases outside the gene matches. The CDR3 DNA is TGTGCCAGCAGCAAGGACAGGTACGAGCAGTACTTC. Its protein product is CASSKDRYEQYF.

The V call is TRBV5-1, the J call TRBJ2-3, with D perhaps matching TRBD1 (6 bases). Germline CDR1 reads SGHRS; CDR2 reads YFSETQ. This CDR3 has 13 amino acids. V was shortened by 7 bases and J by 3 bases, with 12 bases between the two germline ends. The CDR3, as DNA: TGCGCCAGCGGGACATCCTCTACAGATACGCAGTATTTT. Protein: CASGTSSTDTQYF.

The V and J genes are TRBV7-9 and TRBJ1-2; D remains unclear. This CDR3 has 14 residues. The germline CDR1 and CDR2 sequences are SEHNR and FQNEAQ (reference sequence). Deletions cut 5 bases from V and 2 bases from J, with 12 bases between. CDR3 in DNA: TGTGCCAGCAGCCCCCCCGGAGTAAACTATGGCTACACCTTC. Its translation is CASSPPGVNYGYTF. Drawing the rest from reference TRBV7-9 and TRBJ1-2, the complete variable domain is DTGVSQNPRHKITKRGQNVTFRCDPISEHNRLYWYRQTLGQGPEFLTYFQNEAQLEKSRLLSDRFSAERPKGSFSTLEIQRTEQGDSAMYLCASSPPGVNYGYTFGSGTRLTVV.

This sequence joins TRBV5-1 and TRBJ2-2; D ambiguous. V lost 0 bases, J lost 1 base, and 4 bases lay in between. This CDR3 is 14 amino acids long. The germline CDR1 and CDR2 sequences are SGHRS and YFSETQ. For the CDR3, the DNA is TGCGCCAGCAGCTTGGTACAGAACACCGGGGAGCTGTTTTTT. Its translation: CASSLVQNTGELFF. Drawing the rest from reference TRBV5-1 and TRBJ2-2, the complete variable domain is KAGVTQTPRYLIKTRGQQVTLSCSPISGHRSVSWYQQTPGQGLQFLFEYFSETQRNKGNFPGRFSGRQFSNSRSEMNVSTLELGDSALYLCASSLVQNTGELFFGEGSRLTVL.